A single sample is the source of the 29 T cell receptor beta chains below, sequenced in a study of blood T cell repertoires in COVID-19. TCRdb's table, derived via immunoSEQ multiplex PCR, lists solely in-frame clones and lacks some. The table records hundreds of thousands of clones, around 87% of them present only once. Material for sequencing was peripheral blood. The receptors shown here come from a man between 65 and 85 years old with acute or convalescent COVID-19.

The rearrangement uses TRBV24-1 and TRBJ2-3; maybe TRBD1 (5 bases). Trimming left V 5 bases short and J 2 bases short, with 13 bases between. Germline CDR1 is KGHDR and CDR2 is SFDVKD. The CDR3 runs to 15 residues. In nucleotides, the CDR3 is TGTGCCACCAGTGCAGGGTTTCCCTACACAGATACGCAGTATTTT. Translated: CATSAGFPYTDTQYF.

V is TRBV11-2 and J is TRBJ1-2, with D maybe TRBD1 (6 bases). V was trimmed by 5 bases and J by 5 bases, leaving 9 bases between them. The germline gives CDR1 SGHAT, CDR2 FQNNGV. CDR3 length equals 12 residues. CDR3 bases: TGTGCCAGCAGCGAGGACAGTTATGGCTACACCTTC. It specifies CASSEDSYGYTF.

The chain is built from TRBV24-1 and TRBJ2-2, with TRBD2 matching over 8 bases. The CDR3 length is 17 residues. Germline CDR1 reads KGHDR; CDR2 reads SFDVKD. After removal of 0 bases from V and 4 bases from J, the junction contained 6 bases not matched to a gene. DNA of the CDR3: TGTGCCACCAGTGATTTGCGGGGGGGGGATTCCACCGGGGAGCTGTTTTTT. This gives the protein CATSDLRGGDSTGELFF.

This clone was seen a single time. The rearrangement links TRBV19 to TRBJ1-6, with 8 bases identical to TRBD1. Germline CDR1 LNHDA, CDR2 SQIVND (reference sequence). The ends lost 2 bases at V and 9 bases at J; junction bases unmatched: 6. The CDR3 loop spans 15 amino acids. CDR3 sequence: CASSITGTGGSPLHF. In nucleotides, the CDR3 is TGTGCCAGTAGTATAACCGGGACAGGCGGTTCACCCCTCCACTTT.

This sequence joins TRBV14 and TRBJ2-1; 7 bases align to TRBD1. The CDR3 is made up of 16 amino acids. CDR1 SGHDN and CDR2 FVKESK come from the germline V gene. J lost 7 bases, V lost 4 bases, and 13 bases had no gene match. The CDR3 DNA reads TGTGCCAGCAGCCTTCGACAGGGTGTTTTGTGGAATGAGCAGTTCTTC. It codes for CASSLRQGVLWNEQFF.

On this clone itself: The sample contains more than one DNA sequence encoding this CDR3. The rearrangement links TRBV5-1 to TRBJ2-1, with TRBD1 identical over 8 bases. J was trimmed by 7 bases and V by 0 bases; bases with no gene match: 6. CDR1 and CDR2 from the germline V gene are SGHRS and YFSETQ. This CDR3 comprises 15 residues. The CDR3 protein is CASSLGQGAWNEQFF. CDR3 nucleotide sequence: TGCGCCAGCAGCTTGGGGCAGGGGGCATGGAATGAGCAGTTCTTC.

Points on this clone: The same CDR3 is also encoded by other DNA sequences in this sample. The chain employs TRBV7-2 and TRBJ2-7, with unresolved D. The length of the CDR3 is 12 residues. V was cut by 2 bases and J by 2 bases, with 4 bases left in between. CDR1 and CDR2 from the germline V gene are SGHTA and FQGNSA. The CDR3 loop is CASSLTAYEQYF. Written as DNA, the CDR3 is TGTGCCAGCAGCTTAACTGCCTACGAGCAGTACTTC.

Written as DNA, the CDR3 is TGTGCCAGCAGTTCAGCGACTAGCGGGAGGCATGGCGAGCAGTACTTC. Encoded protein: CASSSATSGRHGEQYF. The chain has TRBV28 and TRBJ2-7; the match to TRBD2 covers 13 bases. The CDR3 covers 16 residues. Looked up from germline, CDR1 is MDHEN and CDR2 is SYDVKM. Losses at the gene ends were 4 bases for V and 6 bases for J; bases not matched to a gene: 9.

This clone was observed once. The CDR3 spells CASTDFHQRVNTEAFF. CDR3 sequence (DNA): TGTGCCAGCACCGACTTCCACCAAAGAGTGAACACTGAAGCTTTCTTT. The V call is TRBV28, the J call TRBJ1-1; no definite D call. With 7 bases removed from V and 0 bases from J, the gap between germline ends came to 18 bases. The CDR3 is 16 residues long. The germline V gene encodes CDR1 MDHEN and CDR2 SYDVKM.

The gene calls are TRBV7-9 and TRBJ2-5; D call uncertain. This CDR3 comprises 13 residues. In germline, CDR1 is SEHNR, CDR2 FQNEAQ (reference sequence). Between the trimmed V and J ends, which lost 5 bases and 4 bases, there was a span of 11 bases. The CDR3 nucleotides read TGTGCCAGCAGCCCCTTGCCGGGAGAGACCCAGTACTTC. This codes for CASSPLPGETQYF.

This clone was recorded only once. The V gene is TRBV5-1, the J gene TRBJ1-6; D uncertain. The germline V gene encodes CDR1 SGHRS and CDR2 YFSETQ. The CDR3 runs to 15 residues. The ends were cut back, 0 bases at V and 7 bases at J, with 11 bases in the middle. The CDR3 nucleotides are TGCGCCAGCAGCTTGGAGGCGGGGTCAAATTCACCCCTCCACTTT. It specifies CASSLEAGSNSPLHF.

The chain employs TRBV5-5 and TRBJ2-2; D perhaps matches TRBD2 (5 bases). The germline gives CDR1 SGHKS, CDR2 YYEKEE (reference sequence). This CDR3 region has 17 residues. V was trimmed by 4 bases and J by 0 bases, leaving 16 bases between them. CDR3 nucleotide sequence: TGTGCCAGCAGCCCCAACCCCGGACTGACGAACACCGGGGAGCTGTTTTTT. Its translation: CASSPNPGLTNTGELFF. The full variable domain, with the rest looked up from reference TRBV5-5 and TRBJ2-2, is DAGVTQSPTHLIKTRGQQVTLRCSPISGHKSVSWYQQVLGQGPQFIFQYYEKEERGRGNFPDRFSARQFPNYSSELNVNALLLGDSALYLCASSPNPGLTNTGELFFGEGSRLTVL.

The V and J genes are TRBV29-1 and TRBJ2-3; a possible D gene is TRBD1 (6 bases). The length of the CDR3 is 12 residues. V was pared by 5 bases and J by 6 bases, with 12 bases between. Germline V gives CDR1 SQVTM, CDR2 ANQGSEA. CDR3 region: CSVLGQTDTQYF. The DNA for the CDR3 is TGCAGCGTTCTGGGACAAACCGATACGCAGTATTTT.

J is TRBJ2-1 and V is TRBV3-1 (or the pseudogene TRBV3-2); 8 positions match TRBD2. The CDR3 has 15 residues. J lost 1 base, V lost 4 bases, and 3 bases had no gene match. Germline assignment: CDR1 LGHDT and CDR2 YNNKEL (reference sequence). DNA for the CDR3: TGTGCCAGCAGCCCCTCGGGGGGGTCCTACAATGAGCAGTTCTTC. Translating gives CASSPSGGSYNEQFF.

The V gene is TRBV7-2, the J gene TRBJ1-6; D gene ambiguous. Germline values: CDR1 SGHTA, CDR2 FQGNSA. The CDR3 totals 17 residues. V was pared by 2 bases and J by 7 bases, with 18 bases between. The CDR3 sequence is CASSLSGVGRGNSPLHF. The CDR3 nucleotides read TGTGCCAGCAGCTTATCCGGAGTGGGCAGAGGGAATTCACCCCTCCACTTT.

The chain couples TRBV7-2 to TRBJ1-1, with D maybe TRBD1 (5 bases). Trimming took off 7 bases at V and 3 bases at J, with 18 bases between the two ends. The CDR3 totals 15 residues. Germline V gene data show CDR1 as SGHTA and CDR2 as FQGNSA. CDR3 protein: CASTQMDWGDTEAFF. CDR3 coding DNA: TGTGCCAGCACCCAAATGGATTGGGGGGACACTGAAGCTTTCTTT.

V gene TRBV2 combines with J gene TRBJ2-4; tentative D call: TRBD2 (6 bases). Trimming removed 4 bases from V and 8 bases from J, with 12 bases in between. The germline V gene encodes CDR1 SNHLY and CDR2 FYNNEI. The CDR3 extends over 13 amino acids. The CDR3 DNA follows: TGTGCCAGCAGTGGGGTGGAGGGATACATTCAGTACTTC. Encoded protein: CASSGVEGYIQYF.

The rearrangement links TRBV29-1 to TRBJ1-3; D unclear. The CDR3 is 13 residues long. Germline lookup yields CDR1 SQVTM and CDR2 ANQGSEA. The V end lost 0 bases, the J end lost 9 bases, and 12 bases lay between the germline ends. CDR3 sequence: CSVEDRTGFTIYF. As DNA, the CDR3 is TGCAGCGTTGAAGATAGGACTGGGTTCACCATATATTTT. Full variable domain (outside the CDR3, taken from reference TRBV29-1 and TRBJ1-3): SAVISQKPSRDICQRGTSLTIQCQVDSQVTMMFWYRQQPGQSLTLIATANQGSEATYESGFVIDKFPISRPNLTFSTLTVSNMSPEDSSIYLCSVEDRTGFTIYFGEGSWLTVV.

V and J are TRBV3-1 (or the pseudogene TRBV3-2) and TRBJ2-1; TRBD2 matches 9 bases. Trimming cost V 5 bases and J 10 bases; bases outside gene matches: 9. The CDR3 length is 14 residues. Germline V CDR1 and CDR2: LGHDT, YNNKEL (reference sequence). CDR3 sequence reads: CASSVERGVAEQFF. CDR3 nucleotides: TGTGCCAGCAGCGTCGAGCGGGGGGTTGCCGAGCAGTTCTTC.

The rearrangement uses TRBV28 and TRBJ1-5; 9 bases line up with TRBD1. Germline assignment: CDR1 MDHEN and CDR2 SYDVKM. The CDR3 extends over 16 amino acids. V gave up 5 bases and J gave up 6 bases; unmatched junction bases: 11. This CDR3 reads CASSTSTGGRGQPQHF. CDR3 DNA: TGTGCCAGCAGTACCTCGACAGGGGGAAGAGGTCAGCCCCAGCATTTT.

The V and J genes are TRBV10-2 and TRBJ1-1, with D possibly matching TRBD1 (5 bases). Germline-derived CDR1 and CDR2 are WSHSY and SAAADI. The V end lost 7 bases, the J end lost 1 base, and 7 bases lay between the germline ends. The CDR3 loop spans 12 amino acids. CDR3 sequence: CASTGGNTEAFF. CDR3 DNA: TGCGCCAGCACGGGGGGGAACACTGAAGCTTTCTTT.

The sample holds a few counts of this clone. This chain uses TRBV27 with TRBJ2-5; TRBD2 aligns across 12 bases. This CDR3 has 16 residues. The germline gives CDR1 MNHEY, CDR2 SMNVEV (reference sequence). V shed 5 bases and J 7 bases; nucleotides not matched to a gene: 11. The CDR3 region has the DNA TGTGCCAGCAGTATCCTAGCGGGGGGGACCCGTGGGACCCAGTACTTC. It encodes CASSILAGGTRGTQYF.

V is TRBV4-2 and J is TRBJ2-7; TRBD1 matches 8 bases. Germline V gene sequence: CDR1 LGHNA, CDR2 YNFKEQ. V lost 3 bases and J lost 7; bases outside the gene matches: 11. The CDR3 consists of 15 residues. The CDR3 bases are TGTGCCAGCAGCCAGGCCGGACAGGGTGCGAATGAGCAGTACTTC. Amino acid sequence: CASSQAGQGANEQYF.

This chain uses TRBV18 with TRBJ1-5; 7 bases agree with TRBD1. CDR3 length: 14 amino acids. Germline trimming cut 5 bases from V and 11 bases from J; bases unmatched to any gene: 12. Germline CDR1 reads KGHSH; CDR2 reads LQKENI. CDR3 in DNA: TGTGCCAGCTCAGTCGGACAGGCCAATGCGGCCCAGCATTTT. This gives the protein CASSVGQANAAQHF. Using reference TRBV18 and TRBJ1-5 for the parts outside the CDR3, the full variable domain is NAGVMQNPRHLVRRRGQEARLRCSPMKGHSHVYWYRQLPEEGLKFMVYLQKENIIDESGMPKERFSAEFPKEGPSILRIQQVVRGDSAAYFCASSVGQANAAQHFGDGTRLSIL.

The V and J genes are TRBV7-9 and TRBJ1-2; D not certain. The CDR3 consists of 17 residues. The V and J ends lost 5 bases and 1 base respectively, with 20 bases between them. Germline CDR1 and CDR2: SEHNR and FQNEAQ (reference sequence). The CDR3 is CASSDKLTSTDNYGYTF. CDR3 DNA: TGTGCCAGCAGCGACAAATTAACTTCGACGGATAACTATGGCTACACCTTC.

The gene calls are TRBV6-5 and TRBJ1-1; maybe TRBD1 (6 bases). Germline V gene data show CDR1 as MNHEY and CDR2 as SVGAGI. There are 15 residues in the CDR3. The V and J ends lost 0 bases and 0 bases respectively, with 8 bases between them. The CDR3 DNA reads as TGTGCCAGCAGTTACTCCCAGGGGTTGAACACTGAAGCTTTCTTT. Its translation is CASSYSQGLNTEAFF.

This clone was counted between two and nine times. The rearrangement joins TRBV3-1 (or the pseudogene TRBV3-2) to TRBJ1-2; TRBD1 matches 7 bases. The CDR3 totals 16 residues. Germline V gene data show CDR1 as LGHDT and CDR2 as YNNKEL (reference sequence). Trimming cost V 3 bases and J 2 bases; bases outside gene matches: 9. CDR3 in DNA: TGTGCCAGCAGCCACCAAGCCTCGACAGGGAACTATGGCTACACCTTC. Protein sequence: CASSHQASTGNYGYTF.

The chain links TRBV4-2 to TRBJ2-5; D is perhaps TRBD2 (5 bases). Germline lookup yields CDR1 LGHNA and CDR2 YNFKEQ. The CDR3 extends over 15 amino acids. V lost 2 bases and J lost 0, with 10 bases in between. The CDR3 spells CASSQSPGNQETQYF. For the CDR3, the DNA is TGTGCCAGCAGCCAATCCCCCGGGAACCAAGAGACCCAGTACTTC.

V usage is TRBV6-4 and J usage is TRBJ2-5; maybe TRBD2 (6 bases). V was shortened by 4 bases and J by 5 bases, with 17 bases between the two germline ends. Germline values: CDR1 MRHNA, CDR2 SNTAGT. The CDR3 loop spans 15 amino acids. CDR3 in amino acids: CASSADASGRETQYF. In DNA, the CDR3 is TGTGCCAGCAGTGCTGACGCGAGCGGGCGGGAGACCCAGTACTTC.